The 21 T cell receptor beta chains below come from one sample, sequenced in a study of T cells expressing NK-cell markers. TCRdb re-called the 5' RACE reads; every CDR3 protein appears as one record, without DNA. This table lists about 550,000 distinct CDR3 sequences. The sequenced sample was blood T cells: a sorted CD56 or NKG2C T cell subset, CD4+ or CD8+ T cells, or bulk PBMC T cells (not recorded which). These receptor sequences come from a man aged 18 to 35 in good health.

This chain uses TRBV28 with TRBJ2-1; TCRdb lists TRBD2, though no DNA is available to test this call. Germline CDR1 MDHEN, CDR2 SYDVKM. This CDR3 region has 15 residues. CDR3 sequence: CASSYLAGGFDEQFF. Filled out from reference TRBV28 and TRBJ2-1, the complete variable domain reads DVKVTQSSRYLVKRTGEKVFLECVQDMDHENMFWYRQDPGLGLRLIYFSYDVKMKEKGDIPEGYSVSREKKERFSLILESASTNQTSMYLCASSYLAGGFDEQFFGPGTRLTVL.

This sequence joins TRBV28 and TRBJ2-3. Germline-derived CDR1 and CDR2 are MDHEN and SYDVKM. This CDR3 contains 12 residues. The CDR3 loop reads CASSRQRNTQYF.

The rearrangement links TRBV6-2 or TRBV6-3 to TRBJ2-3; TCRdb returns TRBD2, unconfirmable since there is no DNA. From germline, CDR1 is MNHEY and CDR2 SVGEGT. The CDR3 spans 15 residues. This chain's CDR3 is CASRGLAGGPDTQYF.

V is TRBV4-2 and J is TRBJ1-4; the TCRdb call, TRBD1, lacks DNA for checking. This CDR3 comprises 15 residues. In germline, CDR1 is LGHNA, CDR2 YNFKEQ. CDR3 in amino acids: CASSQETGEGEKLFF.

The CDR3 spells CASSSTGGPGRGETQYF. The chain uses TRBV12-3 or TRBV12-4 and TRBJ2-5; without DNA, the TCRdb call of TRBD1 cannot be checked. The CDR3 is 17 amino acids.

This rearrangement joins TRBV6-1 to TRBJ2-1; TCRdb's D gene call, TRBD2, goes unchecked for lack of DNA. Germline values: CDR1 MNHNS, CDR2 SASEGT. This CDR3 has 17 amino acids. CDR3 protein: CASSLTFLAGVSNEQFF.

Here the CDR3 reads CASSFIAGGQGLYGYTF. The chain recombines TRBV7-3 with TRBJ1-2; TCRdb names TRBD1, which stays unverified in the absence of DNA. The CDR3 has 17 amino acids. CDR1 and CDR2 (germline): SGHTA, FQGTGA. The whole variable domain, filled in from reference TRBV7-3 and TRBJ1-2, reads GAGVSQTPSNKVTEKGKYVELRCDPISGHTALYWYRQSLGQGPEFLIYFQGTGAADDSGLPNDRFFAVRPEGSVSTLKIQRTERGDSAVYLCASSFIAGGQGLYGYTFGSGTRLTVV.

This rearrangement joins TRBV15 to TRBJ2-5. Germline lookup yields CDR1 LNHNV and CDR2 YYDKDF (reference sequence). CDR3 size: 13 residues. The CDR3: CATSRKSMVHRYF.

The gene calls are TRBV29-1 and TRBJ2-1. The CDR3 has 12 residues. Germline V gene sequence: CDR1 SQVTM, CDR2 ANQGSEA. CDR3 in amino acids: CSVASLYNEQFF.

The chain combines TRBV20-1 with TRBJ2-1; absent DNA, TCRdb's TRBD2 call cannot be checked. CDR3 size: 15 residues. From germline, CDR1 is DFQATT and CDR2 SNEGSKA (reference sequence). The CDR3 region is CSAGASGRLDNEQFF.

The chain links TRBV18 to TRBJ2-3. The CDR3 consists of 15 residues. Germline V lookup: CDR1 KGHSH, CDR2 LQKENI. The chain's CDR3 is CASSPSAVYTDTQYF. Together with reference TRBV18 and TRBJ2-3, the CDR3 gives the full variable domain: NAGVMQNPRHLVRRRGQEARLRCSPMKGHSHVYWYRQLPEEGLKFMVYLQKENIIDESGMPKERFSAEFPKEGPSILRIQQVVRGDSAAYFCASSPSAVYTDTQYFGPGTRLTVL.

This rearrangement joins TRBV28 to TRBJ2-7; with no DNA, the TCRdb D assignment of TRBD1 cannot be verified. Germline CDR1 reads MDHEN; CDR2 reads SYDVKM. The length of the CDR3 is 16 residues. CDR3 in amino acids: CASTPVFGRATYEQYF. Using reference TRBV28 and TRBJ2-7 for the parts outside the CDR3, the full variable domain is DVKVTQSSRYLVKRTGEKVFLECVQDMDHENMFWYRQDPGLGLRLIYFSYDVKMKEKGDIPEGYSVSREKKERFSLILESASTNQTSMYLCASTPVFGRATYEQYFGPGTRLTVT.

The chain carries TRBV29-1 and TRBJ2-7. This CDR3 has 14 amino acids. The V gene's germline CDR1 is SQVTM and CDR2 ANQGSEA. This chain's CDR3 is CSVGGTGDSYEQYF.

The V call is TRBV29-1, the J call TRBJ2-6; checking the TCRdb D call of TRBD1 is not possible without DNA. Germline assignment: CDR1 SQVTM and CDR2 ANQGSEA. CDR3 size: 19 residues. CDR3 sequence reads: CSVAGHTVPSLSGANVLTF.

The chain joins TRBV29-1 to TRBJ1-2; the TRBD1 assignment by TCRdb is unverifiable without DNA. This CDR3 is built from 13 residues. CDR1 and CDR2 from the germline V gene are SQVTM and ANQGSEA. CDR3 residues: CSVGDSAGRGYTF.

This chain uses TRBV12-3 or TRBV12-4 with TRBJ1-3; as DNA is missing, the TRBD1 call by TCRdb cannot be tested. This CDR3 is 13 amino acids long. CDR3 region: CASRVRVGNTIYF.

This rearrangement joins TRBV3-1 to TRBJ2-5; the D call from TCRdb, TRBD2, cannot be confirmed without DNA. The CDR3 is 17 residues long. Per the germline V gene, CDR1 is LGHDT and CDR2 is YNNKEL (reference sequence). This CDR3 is CASSPPTSEGWKETQYF.

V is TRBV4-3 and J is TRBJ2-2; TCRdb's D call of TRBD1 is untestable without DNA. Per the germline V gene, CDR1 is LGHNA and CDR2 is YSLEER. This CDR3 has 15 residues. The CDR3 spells CASSQMDRFTGELFF.

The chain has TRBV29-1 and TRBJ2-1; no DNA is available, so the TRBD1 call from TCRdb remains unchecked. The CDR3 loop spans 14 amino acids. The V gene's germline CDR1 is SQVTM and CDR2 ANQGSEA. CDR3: CSVERTGGDNEQFF.

The CDR3 protein is CASSLGGLPRGDTQYF. V is TRBV7-9 and J is TRBJ2-3; TCRdb designates TRBD1, a call that cannot be tested without DNA. Germline V gene sequence: CDR1 SEHNR, CDR2 FQNEAQ (reference sequence). The CDR3 totals 16 residues.

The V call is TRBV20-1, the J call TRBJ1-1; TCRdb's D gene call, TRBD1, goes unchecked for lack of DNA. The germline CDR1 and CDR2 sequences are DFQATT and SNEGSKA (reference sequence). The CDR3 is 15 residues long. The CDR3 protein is CSARWGERGNTEAFF.